A selection of T cell receptor beta chains follows, all from one sample in a study of blood T cell repertoires in COVID-19. TCRdb's table, derived via immunoSEQ multiplex PCR, lists solely in-frame clones and lacks some. The profile covers about 69,000 clones, with 90% appearing a single time and around 5.3% taken by the ten largest. The material sequenced was peripheral blood. These receptors were obtained from a man aged 45 to 65 with acute or convalescent COVID-19. Each CDR3 is given with its conserved first and last residue. D genes are given only for firm matches. Not every row has a clone size; where given, it reads once, few, many or a size class.

V gene	J gene	clone size	D gene	CDR3 protein	CDR3 DNA
TRBV5-1	TRBJ1-2	NA	TRBD1	CASNPGQGYGYTF	TGCGCCAGCAATCCGGGACAGGGCTATGGCTACACCTTC
TRBV19	TRBJ2-3	NA	TRBD2	CASSIGAGDTDTQYF	TGTGCCAGTAGTATAGGAGCGGGAGATACAGATACGCAGTATTTT
TRBV11-3	TRBJ2-5	NA	NA	CASSFEETQYF	TGTGCCAGCAGCTTTGAGGAGACCCAGTACTTC
TRBV11-2	TRBJ2-3	NA	TRBD2	CASSLGSSGRTDTQYF	TGTGCCAGCAGCTTAGGATCTAGCGGGAGGACAGATACGCAGTATTTT
TRBV5-1	TRBJ2-3	NA	TRBD1	CASSSDRGPDTQYF	TGCGCCAGCAGCTCCGACAGGGGGCCAGATACGCAGTATTTT
TRBV9	TRBJ2-1	NA	TRBD2	CASSPSGTSGEQFF	TGTGCCAGCAGCCCTTCCGGGACTAGCGGTGAGCAGTTCTTC
TRBV7-6	TRBJ2-1	NA	TRBD2	CASSESGSSYNEQFF	TGTGCCAGCAGCGAGAGCGGGAGCTCCTACAATGAGCAGTTCTTC
TRBV2	TRBJ1-2	NA	NA	CASSDRRGNYGYTF	TGTGCCAGCAGTGATCGGAGGGGTAACTATGGCTACACCTTC
TRBV4-3	TRBJ2-7	NA	TRBD1	CASSTHRGPYEQYF	TGCGCCAGCAGCACTCACAGGGGCCCCTACGAGCAGTACTTC
TRBV5-1	TRBJ2-7	NA	TRBD2	CASSFLAGSSYEQYF	TGCGCCAGCAGCTTCCTAGCGGGGAGCTCCTACGAGCAGTACTTC
TRBV24-1	TRBJ1-5	NA	TRBD1	CATSDKGQGAQPQHF	TGTGCCACCAGTGATAAGGGACAGGGGGCCCAGCCCCAGCATTTT
TRBV14	TRBJ1-5	NA	NA	CASSQEQGQPQHF	TGTGCCAGCAGCCAAGAACAGGGTCAGCCCCAGCATTTT
TRBV3-1/TRBV3-2	TRBJ1-2	NA	TRBD1	CASSKRQGVNYGYTF	TGTGCCAGCAGTAAGAGACAGGGGGTTAACTATGGCTACACCTTC
TRBV25-1	TRBJ2-2	NA	NA	CASSEWGAGELFF	TGTGCCAGCAGTGAATGGGGGGCCGGGGAGCTGTTTTTT
TRBV24-1	TRBJ1-2	NA	TRBD1	CATSDPDRGLFGYTF	TGTGCCACCAGTGACCCGGACAGGGGGCTTTTTGGCTACACCTTC
TRBV18	TRBJ2-7	NA	NA	CASSPPAGPGEQYF	TGTGCCAGCTCACCACCCGCAGGCCCAGGGGAGCAGTACTTC
TRBV2	TRBJ2-5	NA	NA	CASSTGGAGETQYF	TGTGCCAGCAGTACGGGGGGCGCCGGGGAGACCCAGTACTTC
TRBV5-1	TRBJ2-1	NA	TRBD1	CASSSRDSYNEQFF	TGCGCCAGCAGCTCCCGGGACAGTTACAATGAGCAGTTCTTC
TRBV14	TRBJ2-7	once	TRBD2	CASSHTIAWAGGLEQYF	TGTGCCAGCAGCCATACCATCGCGTGGGCGGGAGGGTTGGAGCAGTACTTC
TRBV7-2	TRBJ1-1	NA	NA	CASSFRRVDTEAFF	TGTGCCAGCAGCTTTCGGCGGGTGGACACTGAAGCTTTCTTT
TRBV5-1	TRBJ2-2	NA	TRBD2	CASSPSSGSSGELFF	TGCGCCAGCAGCCCCTCTAGCGGGAGCTCCGGGGAGCTGTTTTTT
TRBV11-1	TRBJ2-3	once	TRBD1	CASSLVATGGGDTQYF	TGTGCCAGCAGCTTAGTCGCGACAGGGGGCGGTGATACGCAGTATTTT
TRBV5-4	TRBJ2-3	few	TRBD2	CASSDSGSTDTQYF	TGTGCCAGCAGCGATAGCGGGAGCACAGATACGCAGTATTTT
TRBV11-2	TRBJ2-1	NA	NA	CASSLELFQEQFF	TGTGCCAGCAGCTTAGAGTTGTTTCAGGAGCAGTTCTTC
TRBV6-5	TRBJ2-2	NA	TRBD1	CASSPWTGNTGELFF	TGTGCCAGCAGTCCCTGGACAGGGAACACCGGGGAGCTGTTTTTT
TRBV19	TRBJ2-4	NA	NA	CASRSGAKNIQYF	TGTGCCAGTAGATCCGGGGCCAAAAACATTCAGTACTTC
TRBV5-1	TRBJ2-5	NA	NA	CASSLADRDQETQYF	TGCGCCAGCAGCTTGGCCGATCGGGACCAAGAGACCCAGTACTTC
TRBV12-3/TRBV12-4	TRBJ1-4	NA	NA	CASSPDFGKLFF	TGTGCCAGCAGTCCGGACTTCGGAAAACTGTTTTTT
TRBV29-1	TRBJ1-1	NA	NA	CSVEDTGNTEAFF	TGCAGCGTTGAAGATACGGGGAACACTGAAGCTTTCTTT
TRBV19	TRBJ1-2	NA	TRBD1	CASSTPGQWSGYTF	TGTGCCAGTAGTACCCCGGGACAGTGGAGCGGCTACACCTTC
TRBV19	TRBJ1-5	NA	NA	CASTTGMSNQPQHF	TGTGCCAGTACTACGGGGATGAGCAATCAGCCCCAGCATTTT
TRBV6-5	TRBJ2-3	NA	NA	CASRITLGTDTQYF	TGTGCCAGCAGAATTACACTAGGGACAGATACGCAGTATTTT
TRBV19	TRBJ2-1	NA	NA	CASSIGTSSPYNEQFF	TGTGCCAGTAGTATAGGTACCAGTTCCCCCTACAATGAGCAGTTCTTC
TRBV29-1	TRBJ2-7	NA	NA	CSVGSRNSYEQYF	TGCAGCGTGGGGAGTAGAAACTCCTACGAGCAGTACTTC
TRBV21-1	TRBJ2-1	NA	NA	CASSLRYGGRTPVYNEQFF	TGTGCCAGCAGCCTAAGATACGGCGGGAGGACTCCCGTCTACAATGAGCAGTTCTTC
TRBV20-1	TRBJ2-5	NA	TRBD2	CSASTSGRAGETQYF	TGCAGTGCTAGTACTAGCGGGAGGGCGGGGGAGACCCAGTACTTC
TRBV3-1/TRBV3-2	TRBJ1-2	NA	TRBD1	CASSHRQGHGYTF	TGTGCCAGCAGCCATCGACAGGGACATGGCTACACCTTC